Each of the 2 T cell receptor beta chains below was sequenced from the same sample in a study of molecular identifiers for immune sequencing clone quantification. TCRdb used MiXCR to reprocess the PCR reads, holding one entry per CDR3 protein. The top ten clones hold 0.85% to 0.9% of a sample with 600,000 to 650,000 distinct CDR3 sequences, less than 20% of them seen once. Sequenced sample: naive CD8+ T cells from blood, with Jurkat cell RNA spiked in. This sample's subset: FACS-sorted CD8+CD4-CCR7+CD45RA+ naive T cells. These receptors were collected from a human donor in good health. Some libraries in this study had Jurkat cell RNA spiked in.

This clonotype was recorded at least ten times. The CDR3 spells CSARGPITGYRYEQYF. The DNA of the CDR3 is TGCAGTGCTAGAGGGCCAATAACAGGGTATCGATACGAGCAGTACTTC. The V and J genes are TRBV20-1 and TRBJ2-7; D is possibly TRBD1 (6 bases). Germline loops: CDR1 DFQATT, CDR2 SNEGSKA (reference sequence). The CDR3 is made up of 16 amino acids. V lost 1 base to trimming and J lost 4 bases, with 20 bases between them.

The genes are TRBV19 and TRBJ2-5; the D gene could be TRBD1 or TRBD2 (5 bases each). V was pared by 1 base and J by 1 base, with 10 bases between. The CDR3 totals 15 residues. Germline V CDR1 and CDR2: LNHDA, SQIVND (reference sequence). CDR3 sequence: CASSIGWGPQETQYF. The CDR3 region has the DNA TGTGCCAGTAGTATAGGTTGGGGACCCCAAGAGACCCAGTACTTC.